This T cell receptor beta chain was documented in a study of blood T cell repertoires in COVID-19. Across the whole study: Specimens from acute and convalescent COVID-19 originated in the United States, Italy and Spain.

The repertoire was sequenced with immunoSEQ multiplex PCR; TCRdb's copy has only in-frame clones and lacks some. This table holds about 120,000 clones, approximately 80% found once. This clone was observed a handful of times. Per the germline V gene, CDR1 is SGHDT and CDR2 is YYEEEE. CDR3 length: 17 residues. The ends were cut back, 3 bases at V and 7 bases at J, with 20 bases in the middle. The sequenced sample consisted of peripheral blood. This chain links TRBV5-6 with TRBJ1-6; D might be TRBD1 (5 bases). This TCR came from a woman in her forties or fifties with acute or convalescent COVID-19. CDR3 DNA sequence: TGTGCCAGCAGCTCCCTCCGCGGGGCAGGGACCAATTCACCCCTCCACTTT. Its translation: CASSSLRGAGTNSPLHF.